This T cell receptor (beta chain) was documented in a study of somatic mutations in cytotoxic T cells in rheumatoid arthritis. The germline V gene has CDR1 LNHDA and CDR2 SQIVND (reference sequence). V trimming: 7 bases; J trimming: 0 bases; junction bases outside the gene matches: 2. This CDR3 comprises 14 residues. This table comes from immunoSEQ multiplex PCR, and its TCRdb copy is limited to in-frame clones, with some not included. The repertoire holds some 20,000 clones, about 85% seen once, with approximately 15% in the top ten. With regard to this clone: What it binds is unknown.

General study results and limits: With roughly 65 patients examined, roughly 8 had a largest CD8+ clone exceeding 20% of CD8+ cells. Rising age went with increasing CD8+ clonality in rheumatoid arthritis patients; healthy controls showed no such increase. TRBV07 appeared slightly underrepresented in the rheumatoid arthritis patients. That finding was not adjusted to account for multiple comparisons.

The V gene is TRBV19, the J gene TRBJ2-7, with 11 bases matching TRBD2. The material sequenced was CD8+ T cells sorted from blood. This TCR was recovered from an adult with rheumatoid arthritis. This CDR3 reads CASKGTSGSYEQYF. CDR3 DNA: TGTGCCAGTAAGGGGACTAGCGGCTCCTACGAGCAGTACTTC.